This T cell receptor (beta chain) was identified during a study of shared clonotypes between healthy human individuals. Whole-study context: A few men and a couple of women, aged 18 to 49, were donors.

Germline CDR1 SGHVS, CDR2 FNYEAQ. The CDR3 consists of 16 residues. With 8 bases removed from V and 0 bases from J, the gap between germline ends came to 17 bases. Terminally differentiated effector memory CD45RA+ cells were left out of the naive CD8 fraction, which was CD45RO-negative and positively selected for CCR7. The method was immunoSEQ multiplex PCR; TCRdb's version includes in-frame clones alone and lacks a portion of them. The table lists about 2.1 million clones, around 93% of them singletons. The chain recombines TRBV7-6 with TRBJ1-5; D remains unclear. This TCR was sampled from a man younger than 35 in good health. Some clones in this sample may be carry-over from other donors' samples. Specimen: naive CD8+ T cells from PBMCs. The CDR3 DNA follows: TGTGCCAGCCTTATGTCCCGGGGTTATAGCAATCAGCCCCAGCATTTT. Encoded protein: CASLMSRGYSNQPQHF. Full variable domain (missing parts from reference TRBV7-6 and TRBJ1-5): GAGVSQSPRYKVTKRGQDVALRCDPISGHVSLYWYRQALGQGPEFLTYFNYEAQQDKSGLPNDRFSAERPEGSISTLTIQRTEQRDSAMYRCASLMSRGYSNQPQHFGDGTRLSIL.